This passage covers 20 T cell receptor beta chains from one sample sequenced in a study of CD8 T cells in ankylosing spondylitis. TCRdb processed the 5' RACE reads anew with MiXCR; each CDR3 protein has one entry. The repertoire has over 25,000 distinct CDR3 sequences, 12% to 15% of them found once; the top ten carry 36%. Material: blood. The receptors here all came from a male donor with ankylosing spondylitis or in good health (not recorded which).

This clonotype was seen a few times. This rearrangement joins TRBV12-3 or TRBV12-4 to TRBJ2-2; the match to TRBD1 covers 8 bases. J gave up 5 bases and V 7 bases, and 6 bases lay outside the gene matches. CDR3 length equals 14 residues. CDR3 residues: CASTGTGKTGELFF. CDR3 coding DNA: TGTGCCAGCACCGGGACAGGCAAGACCGGGGAGCTGTTTTTT.

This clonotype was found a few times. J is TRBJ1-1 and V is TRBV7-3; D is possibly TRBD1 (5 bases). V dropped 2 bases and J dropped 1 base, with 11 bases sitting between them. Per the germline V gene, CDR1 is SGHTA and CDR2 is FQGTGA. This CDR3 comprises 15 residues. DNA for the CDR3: TGTGCCAGCAGCTTAGGGATGGGGACGAACACTGAAGCTTTCTTT. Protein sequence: CASSLGMGTNTEAFF.

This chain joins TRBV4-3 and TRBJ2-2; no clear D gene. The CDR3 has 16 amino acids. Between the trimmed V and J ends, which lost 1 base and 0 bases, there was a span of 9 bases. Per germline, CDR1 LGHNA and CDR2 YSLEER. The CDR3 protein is CASSQVVVTNTGELFF. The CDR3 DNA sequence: TGCGCCAGCAGCCAAGTTGTGGTTACGAACACCGGGGAGCTGTTTTTT.

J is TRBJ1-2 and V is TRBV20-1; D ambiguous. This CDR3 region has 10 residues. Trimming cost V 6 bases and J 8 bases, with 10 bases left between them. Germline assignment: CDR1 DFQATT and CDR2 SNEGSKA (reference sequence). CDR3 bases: TGCAGTGCAAGGAATTGGGGCTACACCTTC. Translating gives CSARNWGYTF.

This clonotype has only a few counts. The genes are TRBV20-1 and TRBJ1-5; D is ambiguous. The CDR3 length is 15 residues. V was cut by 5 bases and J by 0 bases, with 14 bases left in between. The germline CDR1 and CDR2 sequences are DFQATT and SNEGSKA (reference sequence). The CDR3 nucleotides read TGCAGTGCTCCCAGATTCGGGTATAGCAATCAGCCCCAGCATTTT. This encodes CSAPRFGYSNQPQHF.

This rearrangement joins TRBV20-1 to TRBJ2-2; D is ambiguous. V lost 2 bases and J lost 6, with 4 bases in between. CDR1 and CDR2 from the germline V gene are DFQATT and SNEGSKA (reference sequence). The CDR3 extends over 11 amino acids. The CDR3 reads CSARTAGELFF. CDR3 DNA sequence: TGCAGTGCTAGAACAGCCGGGGAGCTGTTTTTT.

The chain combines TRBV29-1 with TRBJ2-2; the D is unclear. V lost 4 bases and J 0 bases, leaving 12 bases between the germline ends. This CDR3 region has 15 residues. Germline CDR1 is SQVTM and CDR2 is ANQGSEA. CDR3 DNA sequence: TGCAGCGTTGGTTCGGGTGGAGCGAACACCGGGGAGCTGTTTTTT. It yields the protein CSVGSGGANTGELFF.

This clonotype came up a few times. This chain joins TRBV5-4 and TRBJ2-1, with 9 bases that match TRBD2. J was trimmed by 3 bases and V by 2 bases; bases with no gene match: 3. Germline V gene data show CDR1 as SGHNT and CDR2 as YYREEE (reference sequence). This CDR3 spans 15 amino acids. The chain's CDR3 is CASSLIAGVYNEQFF. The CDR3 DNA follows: TGTGCCAGCAGCTTAATAGCGGGGGTCTACAATGAGCAGTTCTTC.

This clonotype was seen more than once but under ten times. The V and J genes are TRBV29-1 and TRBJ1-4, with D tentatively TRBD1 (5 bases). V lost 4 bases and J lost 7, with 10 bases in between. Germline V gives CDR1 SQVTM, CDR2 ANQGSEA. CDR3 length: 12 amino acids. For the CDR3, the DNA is TGCAGCGTTGGCCGCCAGGGTGAAAAACTGTTTTTT. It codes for CSVGRQGEKLFF.

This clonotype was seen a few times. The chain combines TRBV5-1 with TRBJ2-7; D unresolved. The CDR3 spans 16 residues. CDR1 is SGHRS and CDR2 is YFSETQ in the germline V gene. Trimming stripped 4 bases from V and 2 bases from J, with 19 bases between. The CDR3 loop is CASSPTRPVPTYEQYF. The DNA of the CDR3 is TGCGCCAGCAGCCCTACGCGGCCGGTTCCCACCTACGAGCAGTACTTC.

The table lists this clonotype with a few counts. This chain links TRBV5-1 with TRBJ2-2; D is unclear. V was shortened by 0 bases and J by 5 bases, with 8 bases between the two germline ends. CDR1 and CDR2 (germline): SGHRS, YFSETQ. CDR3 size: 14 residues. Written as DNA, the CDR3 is TGCGCCAGCAGCTTGGAGAGCCGAACCGGGGAGCTGTTTTTT. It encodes CASSLESRTGELFF. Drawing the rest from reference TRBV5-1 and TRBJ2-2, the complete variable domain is KAGVTQTPRYLIKTRGQQVTLSCSPISGHRSVSWYQQTPGQGLQFLFEYFSETQRNKGNFPGRFSGRQFSNSRSEMNVSTLELGDSALYLCASSLESRTGELFFGEGSRLTVL.

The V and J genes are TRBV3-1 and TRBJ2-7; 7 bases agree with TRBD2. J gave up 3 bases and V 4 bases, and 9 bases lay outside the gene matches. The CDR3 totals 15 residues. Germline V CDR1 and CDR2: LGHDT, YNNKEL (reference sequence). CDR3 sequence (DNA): TGTGCCAGCAGCCCCCGGGAGGCCAGGGACTACGAGCAGTACTTC. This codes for CASSPREARDYEQYF.

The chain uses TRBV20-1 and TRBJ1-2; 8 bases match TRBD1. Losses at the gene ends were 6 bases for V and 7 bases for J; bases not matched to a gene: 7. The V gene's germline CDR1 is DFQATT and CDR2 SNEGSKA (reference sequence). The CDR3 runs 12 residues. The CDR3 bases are TGCAGTGCCAAGACAGGGGTAGCTGGCTACACCTTC. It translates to CSAKTGVAGYTF.

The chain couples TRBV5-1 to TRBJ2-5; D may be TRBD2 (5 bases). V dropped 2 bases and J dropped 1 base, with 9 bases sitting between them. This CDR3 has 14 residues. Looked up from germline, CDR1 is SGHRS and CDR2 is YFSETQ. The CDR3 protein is CASSFSDSQETQYF. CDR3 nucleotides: TGCGCCAGCAGCTTTTCGGACTCCCAAGAGACCCAGTACTTC.

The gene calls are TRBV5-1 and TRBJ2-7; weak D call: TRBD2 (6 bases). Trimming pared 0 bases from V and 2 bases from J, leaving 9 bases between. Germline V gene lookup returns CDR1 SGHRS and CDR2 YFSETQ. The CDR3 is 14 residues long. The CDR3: CASSLVTGAYEQYF. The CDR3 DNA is TGCGCCAGCAGCTTGGTAACGGGGGCCTACGAGCAGTACTTC.

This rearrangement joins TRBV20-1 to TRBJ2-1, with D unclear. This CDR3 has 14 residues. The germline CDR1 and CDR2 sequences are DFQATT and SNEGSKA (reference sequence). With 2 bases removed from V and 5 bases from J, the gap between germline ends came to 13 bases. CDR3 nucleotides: TGCAGTGCTAGAAGTCCGGGCAGTCACAATGAGCAGTTCTTC. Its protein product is CSARSPGSHNEQFF.

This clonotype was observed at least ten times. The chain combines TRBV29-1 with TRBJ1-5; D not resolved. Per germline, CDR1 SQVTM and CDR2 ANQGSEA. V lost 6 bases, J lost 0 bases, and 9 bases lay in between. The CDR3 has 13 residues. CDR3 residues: CSVALDSNQPQHF. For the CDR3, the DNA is TGCAGCGTGGCCCTTGATAGCAATCAGCCCCAGCATTTT.

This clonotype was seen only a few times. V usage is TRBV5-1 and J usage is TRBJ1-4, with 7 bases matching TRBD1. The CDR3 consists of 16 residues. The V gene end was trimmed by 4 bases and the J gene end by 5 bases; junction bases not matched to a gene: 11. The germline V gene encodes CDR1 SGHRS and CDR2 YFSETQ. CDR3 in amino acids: CASSLTPGQRNEKLFF. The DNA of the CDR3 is TGCGCCAGCAGCCTCACCCCGGGACAGAGGAATGAAAAACTGTTTTTT.

CDR3 sequence: CASSQDLDSYGGNTIYF. CDR3 DNA sequence: TGCGCCAGCAGCCAAGATCTTGATAGTTACGGTGGAAACACCATATATTTT. The chain combines TRBV4-3 with TRBJ1-3; D uncertain. Germline CDR1 and CDR2: LGHNA and YSLEER. V lost 0 bases and J 3 bases, leaving 15 bases between the germline ends. The CDR3 has 17 amino acids.

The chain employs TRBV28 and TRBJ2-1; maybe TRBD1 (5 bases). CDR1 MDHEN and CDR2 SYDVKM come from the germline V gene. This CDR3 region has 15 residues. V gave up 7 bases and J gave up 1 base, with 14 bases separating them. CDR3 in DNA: TGTGCCAGCAATCGGCAGGGTAGTTCCTACAATGAGCAGTTCTTC. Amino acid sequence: CASNRQGSSYNEQFF.